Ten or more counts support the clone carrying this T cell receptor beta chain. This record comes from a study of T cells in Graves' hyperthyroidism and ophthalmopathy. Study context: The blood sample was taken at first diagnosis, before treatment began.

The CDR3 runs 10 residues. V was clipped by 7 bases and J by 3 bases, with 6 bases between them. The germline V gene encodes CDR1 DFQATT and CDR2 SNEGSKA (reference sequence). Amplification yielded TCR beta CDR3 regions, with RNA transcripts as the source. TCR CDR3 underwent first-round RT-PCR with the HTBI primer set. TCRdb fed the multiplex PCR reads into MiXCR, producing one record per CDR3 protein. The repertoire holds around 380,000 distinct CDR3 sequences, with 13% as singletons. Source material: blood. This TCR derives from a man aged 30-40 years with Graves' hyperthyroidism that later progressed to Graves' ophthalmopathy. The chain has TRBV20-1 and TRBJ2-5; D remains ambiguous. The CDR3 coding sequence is TGCAGTGGAACAGAAGAGACCCAGTACTTC. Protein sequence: CSGTEETQYF.